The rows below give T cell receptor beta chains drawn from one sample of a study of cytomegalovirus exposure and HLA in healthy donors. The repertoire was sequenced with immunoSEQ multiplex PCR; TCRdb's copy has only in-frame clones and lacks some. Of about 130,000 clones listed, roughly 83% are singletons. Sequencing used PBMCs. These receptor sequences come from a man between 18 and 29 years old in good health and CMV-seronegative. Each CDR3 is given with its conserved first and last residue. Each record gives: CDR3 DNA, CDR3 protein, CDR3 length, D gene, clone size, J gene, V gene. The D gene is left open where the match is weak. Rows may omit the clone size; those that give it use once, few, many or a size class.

TGTGCCAGCAGCCTTCATCCTACAGGGGCTGAAGCTTTCTTT	CASSLHPTGAEAFF	14	TRBD1	-	TRBJ1-1	TRBV11-2
TGTGCCAGCAGGACAGGGGGGCAAGAGACCCAGTACTTC	CASRTGGQETQYF	13	TRBD1	-	TRBJ2-5	TRBV28
TGTGCCAGCAGCCAAGAAACTTTGAGGAGCGGGCAGTTCTTC	CASSQETLRSGQFF	14	-	-	TRBJ2-1	TRBV14
TGTGCCAGCAACAGGATCAGTGAAAAACTGTTTTTT	CASNRISEKLFF	12	-	-	TRBJ1-4	TRBV2
TGTGCCAGCCGTTCGACGGGGATGAACACTGAAGCTTTCTTT	CASRSTGMNTEAFF	14	-	-	TRBJ1-1	TRBV2
TGTGCCAGCACCAGGGCTCCAGGCTTCGATACGCAGTATTTT	CASTRAPGFDTQYF	14	-	once	TRBJ2-3	TRBV6-5
TGTGCCAGCAGTTACACCAGGGCTAATGAAGCTTTCTTT	CASSYTRANEAFF	13	-	-	TRBJ1-1	TRBV6-5
TGTGCCAGCAGTGTCGTAGCGGGAGGACACAACACAGATACGCAGTATTTT	CASSVVAGGHNTDTQYF	17	TRBD2	-	TRBJ2-3	TRBV6-4
TGTGCCAGCAGCCTCGGGATTCCAGCCTACGAGCAGTACTTC	CASSLGIPAYEQYF	14	-	-	TRBJ2-7	TRBV27
TGTGCCATCAACAGGGGCCCCTACAATGAGCAGTTCTTC	CAINRGPYNEQFF	13	TRBD1	-	TRBJ2-1	TRBV19
TGTGCCAGCTGGATGAGGGCGACGGGGCAAGAGACCCAGTACTTC	CASWMRATGQETQYF	15	-	-	TRBJ2-5	TRBV6-1
TGCGCCAGCAGCTTGGAACGACTAGCGGGGTTCACCGGGGAGCTGTTTTTT	CASSLERLAGFTGELFF	17	TRBD2	-	TRBJ2-2	TRBV5-1
TGTGCCAGCAGTGCCCGGGGACAGGGGCCCGGGGAGCTGTTTTTT	CASSARGQGPGELFF	15	TRBD1	once	TRBJ2-2	TRBV6-4
TGCAGCGTTGATGGTTTAAACAGGGGGCACTATGGCTACACCTTC	CSVDGLNRGHYGYTF	15	TRBD1	once	TRBJ1-2	TRBV29-1
TGTGCCAGCAGCGAGACTAGCGGGAGGGATACGCAGTATTTT	CASSETSGRDTQYF	14	TRBD2	few	TRBJ2-3	TRBV9
TGTGCCAGCAGCTTGGGGACTATCTACGAGCAGTACTTC	CASSLGTIYEQYF	13	-	-	TRBJ2-7	TRBV5-4
TGCGCCAGCAGCCAAGATCCTCCACTCAGGGTAGCTTTCTTT	CASSQDPPLRVAFF	14	-	-	TRBJ1-1	TRBV4-1
TGTGCCAGCAGCCGGACAGGGGGAACTGAAGCTTTCTTT	CASSRTGGTEAFF	13	TRBD1	few	TRBJ1-1	TRBV5-4
TGCGCCAGCAGCCAAGATAGCCAGCTGTCCTACAATGAGCAGTTCTTC	CASSQDSQLSYNEQFF	16	-	once	TRBJ2-1	TRBV4-3
TGTGCCAGCAGAGGGCAGGGGTACCAAGAGACCCAGTACTTC	CASRGQGYQETQYF	14	-	-	TRBJ2-5	TRBV6-5
TGTGCCAGCAGCTTAGCTGCTAGAAGCTCCTACGAGCAGTACTTC	CASSLAARSSYEQYF	15	-	-	TRBJ2-7	TRBV7-9
TGTGCCAGCAGCTTGGGACAAATGAACACTGAAGCTTTCTTT	CASSLGQMNTEAFF	14	-	-	TRBJ1-1	TRBV5-6
TGTGCCACTAGCGGGGGTAGCGATGAGCAGTTCTTC	CATSGGSDEQFF	12	TRBD2	-	TRBJ2-1	TRBV10-3
TGTGCCAGCAGCTTAAGGGCTGAACAAGAGACCCAGTACTTC	CASSLRAEQETQYF	14	-	-	TRBJ2-5	TRBV7-3
TGCAGCGTGGCCGGGCCTCGCGGGAATCAGCCCCAGCATTTT	CSVAGPRGNQPQHF	14	-	-	TRBJ1-5	TRBV29-1
TGTGCCAGCAGTCCTAGGGGCCCGACAGGGGTTGAGCAGTACTTC	CASSPRGPTGVEQYF	15	TRBD1	-	TRBJ2-7	TRBV28
TGTGCCAGCAAAGTCAACAGGAACACTGAAGCTTTCTTT	CASKVNRNTEAFF	13	-	-	TRBJ1-1	TRBV6-4
TGTGCCAGCAGCAACCCCGGGGGTGGTAACACTGAAGCTTTCTTT	CASSNPGGGNTEAFF	15	-	-	TRBJ1-1	TRBV2
TGTGCCAGCAGCTCAGGGGGACGCGGGAACACTGAAGCTTTCTTT	CASSSGGRGNTEAFF	15	TRBD1	few	TRBJ1-1	TRBV7-9
TGCAGCGCTCCGGGACAGGGGGATACTGAAGCTTTCTTT	CSAPGQGDTEAFF	13	TRBD1	-	TRBJ1-1	TRBV29-1
TGCGCCAGCAGCTCAACGGGATCCACCGGGGAGCTGTTTTTT	CASSSTGSTGELFF	14	-	-	TRBJ2-2	TRBV5-1
TGTGCCAGCTCACCCGACAGGTACGTGCCCAATGAGCAGTTCTTC	CASSPDRYVPNEQFF	15	-	-	TRBJ2-1	TRBV18
TGTGCCAGCAGAGTCGGTACGCAGTATTTT	CASRVGTQYF	10	-	-	TRBJ2-3	TRBV2
TGTGCCAGCAGCTTAGACGGGAGATACAATGAGCAGTTCTTC	CASSLDGRYNEQFF	14	-	-	TRBJ2-1	TRBV7-9
TGCGCCAGCAGTGAGTATTCCCCGGGACAGGGAACCTACGAGCAGTACTTC	CASSEYSPGQGTYEQYF	17	TRBD1	-	TRBJ2-7	TRBV10-1
TGCGCCAGCAGCTCCCGGGACAGGGGACTGCACGAGCAGTACTTC	CASSSRDRGLHEQYF	15	TRBD1	once	TRBJ2-7	TRBV5-1
TGTGCCAGCAGTGTCCCCGCAGCGGGAGGGCAAGAGACCCAGTACTTC	CASSVPAAGGQETQYF	16	TRBD2	-	TRBJ2-5	TRBV2
TGTGCCAGCAGCTCCAGCCGGACTAGCGGGACCAATGAGCAGTTCTTC	CASSSSRTSGTNEQFF	16	TRBD2	-	TRBJ2-1	TRBV11-2
TGTGCCTGGAGGGAGACTAGCGGGAGCGTCTCCTACGAGCAGTACTTC	CAWRETSGSVSYEQYF	16	TRBD2	-	TRBJ2-7	TRBV30
TGTGCCAGCAGTTCGCCTAGCAATGAGCAGTTCTTC	CASSSPSNEQFF	12	-	once	TRBJ2-1	TRBV6-6
TGTGCCAGCAGCCAAGAAACCCCCCAGTGGCGGGAGGGTTTCAATGAGCAGTTCTTC	CASSQETPQWREGFNEQFF	19	TRBD2	-	TRBJ2-1	TRBV4-2
TGTGCCAGCAGCGGTAGACAGATTGAAGCTTTCTTT	CASSGRQIEAFF	12	-	-	TRBJ1-1	TRBV11-1
TGTGCCAGCAGTAAGGGGGGGTGGTTGAGTAATGAGCAGTTCTTC	CASSKGGWLSNEQFF	15	-	-	TRBJ2-1	TRBV28
TGTGCCAGCAGCGCCCTCGGGACAGGGGCCTACAATGAGCAGTTCTTC	CASSALGTGAYNEQFF	16	TRBD1	-	TRBJ2-1	TRBV9
TGTGCCAGCAGCAAGACTAGCGGGCTAGGCTCCTACGAGCAGTACTTC	CASSKTSGLGSYEQYF	16	TRBD2	-	TRBJ2-7	TRBV9
TGCGCCAGCAGCCAAGATTCTCCCGCGGGGGCGGTTACGCAGTATTTT	CASSQDSPAGAVTQYF	16	-	-	TRBJ2-3	TRBV4-3
TGTGCCAGCCTTTATCGCGGGAGCCACAATGAGCAGTTCTTC	CASLYRGSHNEQFF	14	TRBD2	-	TRBJ2-1	TRBV11-2
TGTGCCAGTAGTATAGCGGAGAGCTCCTATAATTCACCCCTCCACTTT	CASSIAESSYNSPLHF	16	-	-	TRBJ1-6	TRBV19
TGTGCCAGCAGCGCACGGGGACAGACAAGCACAGATACGCAGTATTTT	CASSARGQTSTDTQYF	16	TRBD1	-	TRBJ2-3	TRBV7-3
TGTGCCAGCAGCTACAGGGGGAGGAATTCACCCCTCCACTTT	CASSYRGRNSPLHF	14	TRBD1	-	TRBJ1-6	TRBV11-2
TGTGCCAGCAGCGTAGTAGGGGCCCTCAGAGATGGCTACACCTTC	CASSVVGALRDGYTF	15	-	-	TRBJ1-2	TRBV9
TGTGCCAGCAGCCGGGGACACGGGACTAGATATGCAGATACGCAGTATTTT	CASSRGHGTRYADTQYF	17	TRBD2	-	TRBJ2-3	TRBV7-9
TGTGCCAGCAGCGCTAGCGGGGCCGCCGGGGAGCTGTTTTTT	CASSASGAAGELFF	14	TRBD2	-	TRBJ2-2	TRBV7-6
TGTGCCAGCAGCGTAGGACAGGGAGGCGCTGAAGCTTTCTTT	CASSVGQGGAEAFF	14	TRBD1	few	TRBJ1-1	TRBV9
TGTGCCGGCCAAGGTGAGGGCGGCGTTTTCTATGGCTACACCTTC	CAGQGEGGVFYGYTF	15	-	-	TRBJ1-2	TRBV2